This is a list of T cell receptor beta chains from one sample in a study of regulatory T cells in long-lasting Graves disease. Each CDR3 protein gets one entry after TCRdb re-called the multiplex PCR reads with MiXCR. The profile shows 450,000 or so distinct CDR3 sequences, 22% of them singletons. The input for sequencing was peripheral blood mononuclear cells (PBMCs), taken when the disease was refractory, from a patient treated with antithyroid drugs. Every receptor here comes from a female donor with Graves disease. Each CDR3 is given with its conserved first and last residue. Each record gives: J gene, D gene, clone size, V gene, CDR3 protein, CDR3 DNA. The D gene is left open where the match is weak. Size is stated for part of the rows, as once, few or many counts, or as a class when the clone is expanded.

j_call: TRBJ2-6; d_call: TRBD2; clone_size: .; v_call: TRBV6-1; cdr3_aa: CASSEAAGGLSGANVLTF; cdr3_nt: TGTGCCAGCAGTGAAGCAGCGGGAGGTCTTTCCGGGGCCAACGTCCTGACTTTC
j_call: TRBJ1-1; d_call: .; clone_size: .; v_call: TRBV12-3/TRBV12-4; cdr3_aa: CASSLIDVTEAFF; cdr3_nt: TGTGCCAGCAGTTTAATAGATGTTACTGAAGCTTTCTTT
j_call: TRBJ1-2; d_call: .; clone_size: many; v_call: TRBV28; cdr3_aa: CASTTRGLPGYGYTF; cdr3_nt: TGTGCCAGCACCACCCGGGGCCTACCCGGCTATGGCTACACCTTC
j_call: TRBJ2-7; d_call: .; clone_size: many; v_call: TRBV2; cdr3_aa: CASSVGEQYF; cdr3_nt: TGTGCCAGCAGTGTGGGCGAGCAGTACTTC
j_call: TRBJ2-7; d_call: TRBD2; clone_size: .; v_call: TRBV28; cdr3_aa: CASAWGGEQYF; cdr3_nt: TGTGCCAGCGCCTGGGGGGGCGAGCAGTACTTC
j_call: TRBJ2-7; d_call: .; clone_size: few; v_call: TRBV7-9; cdr3_aa: CASSLAGGAGEEQYF; cdr3_nt: TGTGCCAGCAGCTTAGCCGGAGGGGCAGGGGAAGAGCAGTACTTC
j_call: TRBJ1-5; d_call: .; clone_size: many; v_call: TRBV28; cdr3_aa: CASSYRYVFSNQPQHF; cdr3_nt: TGTGCCAGCAGCTATCGCTACGTCTTTAGCAATCAGCCCCAGCATTTT
j_call: TRBJ1-2; d_call: TRBD1; clone_size: many; v_call: TRBV11-1; cdr3_aa: CASGFAGTGYGYTF; cdr3_nt: TGTGCCAGCGGGTTTGCCGGGACAGGGTATGGCTACACCTTC
j_call: TRBJ2-7; d_call: .; clone_size: many; v_call: TRBV28; cdr3_aa: CASSFLAPVGNEQYF; cdr3_nt: TGTGCCAGCAGTTTCCTGGCCCCGGTGGGGAACGAGCAGTACTTC
j_call: TRBJ1-1; d_call: .; clone_size: .; v_call: TRBV20-1; cdr3_aa: CSARAFGPTNTEAFF; cdr3_nt: TGCAGTGCTAGAGCCTTCGGGCCTACGAACACTGAAGCTTTCTTT
j_call: TRBJ1-2; d_call: TRBD1; clone_size: many; v_call: TRBV19; cdr3_aa: CASTWAWTGRRLGYTF; cdr3_nt: TGTGCCAGTACCTGGGCGTGGACAGGTCGACGTTTAGGCTACACCTTC
j_call: TRBJ1-4; d_call: TRBD1; clone_size: few; v_call: TRBV7-2; cdr3_aa: CASSPSTGSNEKLFF; cdr3_nt: TGTGCCAGCAGCCCGTCGACAGGGTCTAATGAAAAACTGTTTTTT
j_call: TRBJ1-3; d_call: .; clone_size: few; v_call: TRBV30; cdr3_aa: CAWSPSSGNTIYF; cdr3_nt: TGTGCCTGGAGTCCCAGCTCTGGAAACACCATATATTTT
j_call: TRBJ2-7; d_call: .; clone_size: many; v_call: TRBV7-2; cdr3_aa: CASSPRESYEQYF; cdr3_nt: TGTGCCAGCAGTCCCCGGGAATCCTACGAGCAGTACTTC
j_call: TRBJ1-5; d_call: TRBD1; clone_size: .; v_call: TRBV20-1; cdr3_aa: CSARGDRDAPQHF; cdr3_nt: TGCAGTGCTAGAGGGGACAGGGATGCTCCCCAGCATTTT
j_call: TRBJ1-3; d_call: .; clone_size: few; v_call: TRBV6-2/TRBV6-3; cdr3_aa: CASSYPGSSGNTIYF; cdr3_nt: TGTGCCAGCAGTTATCCGGGGAGCTCTGGAAACACCATATATTTT
j_call: TRBJ1-1; d_call: TRBD1; clone_size: many; v_call: TRBV15; cdr3_aa: CATSRHPRQGADTEAFF; cdr3_nt: TGTGCCACCAGCAGGCACCCAAGACAGGGGGCGGACACTGAAGCTTTCTTT
j_call: TRBJ2-5; d_call: .; clone_size: many; v_call: TRBV11-2; cdr3_aa: CASSSHGVLVQETQYF; cdr3_nt: TGTGCCAGCAGCTCGCATGGCGTATTAGTACAAGAGACCCAGTACTTC
j_call: TRBJ2-5; d_call: .; clone_size: few; v_call: TRBV4-1; cdr3_aa: CASSQEPYQETQYF; cdr3_nt: TGCGCCAGCAGCCAAGAACCATACCAAGAGACCCAGTACTTC
j_call: TRBJ2-7; d_call: .; clone_size: many; v_call: TRBV11-3; cdr3_aa: CASSQAATYEQYF; cdr3_nt: TGTGCCAGCAGCCAAGCCGCTACCTACGAGCAGTACTTC
j_call: TRBJ2-2; d_call: .; clone_size: many; v_call: TRBV28; cdr3_aa: CASSFRGQGNTGELFF; cdr3_nt: TGTGCCAGCAGTTTTAGAGGTCAGGGGAACACCGGGGAGCTGTTTTTT
j_call: TRBJ1-2; d_call: .; clone_size: .; v_call: TRBV18; cdr3_aa: CASSHRDNNYGYTF; cdr3_nt: TGTGCCAGCTCGCACCGGGACAACAACTATGGCTACACCTTC
j_call: TRBJ2-2; d_call: .; clone_size: .; v_call: TRBV6-1; cdr3_aa: CASSPGGSNTGELFF; cdr3_nt: TGTGCCAGCAGCCCTGGGGGATCTAACACCGGGGAGCTGTTTTTT
j_call: TRBJ1-4; d_call: .; clone_size: .; v_call: TRBV19; cdr3_aa: CASSNPRGDEKLFF; cdr3_nt: TGTGCCAGTAGTAACCCACGGGGGGATGAAAAACTGTTTTTT
j_call: TRBJ2-7; d_call: TRBD1; clone_size: many; v_call: TRBV29-1; cdr3_aa: CSVDRDEVQYF; cdr3_nt: TGCAGCGTCGACAGGGACGAGGTGCAGTACTTC
j_call: TRBJ1-5; d_call: .; clone_size: few; v_call: TRBV28; cdr3_aa: CASRSPGVNQPQHF; cdr3_nt: TGTGCCAGCAGATCGCCGGGAGTCAATCAGCCCCAGCATTTT
j_call: TRBJ2-1; d_call: .; clone_size: .; v_call: TRBV28; cdr3_aa: CASSLFRGPNEQFF; cdr3_nt: TGTGCCAGCAGTTTATTCAGGGGCCCCAATGAGCAGTTCTTC
j_call: TRBJ1-2; d_call: TRBD1; clone_size: few; v_call: TRBV6-2/TRBV6-3; cdr3_aa: CASSSSLRDSDYGYTF; cdr3_nt: TGTGCCAGCAGCTCTTCGCTCCGGGACAGTGATTATGGCTACACCTTC
j_call: TRBJ2-5; d_call: TRBD2; clone_size: few; v_call: TRBV9; cdr3_aa: CASTGTSGSGETQYF; cdr3_nt: TGTGCCAGCACCGGGACTAGCGGGAGCGGGGAGACCCAGTACTTC
j_call: TRBJ2-1; d_call: .; clone_size: .; v_call: TRBV15; cdr3_aa: CATSRDPRLDNEQFF; cdr3_nt: TGTGCCACCAGCAGGGACCCGCGATTGGACAATGAGCAGTTCTTC
j_call: TRBJ1-1; d_call: .; clone_size: .; v_call: TRBV6-1; cdr3_aa: CASSTGLRNTEAFF; cdr3_nt: TGTGCCAGCAGTACGGGACTCAGGAACACTGAAGCTTTCTTT
j_call: TRBJ2-7; d_call: TRBD1; clone_size: .; v_call: TRBV11-1; cdr3_aa: CASSFQGTGSYEQYF; cdr3_nt: TGTGCCAGCAGCTTCCAAGGGACAGGGTCGTACGAGCAGTACTTC
j_call: TRBJ2-2; d_call: .; clone_size: many; v_call: TRBV28; cdr3_aa: CASSLFPGELFF; cdr3_nt: TGTGCCAGCAGTTTATTCCCCGGGGAGCTGTTTTTT
j_call: TRBJ2-7; d_call: .; clone_size: few; v_call: TRBV14; cdr3_aa: CASSPGSNYEQYF; cdr3_nt: TGTGCCAGCAGCCCCGGGTCCAACTACGAGCAGTACTTC
j_call: TRBJ2-7; d_call: .; clone_size: .; v_call: TRBV29-1; cdr3_aa: CSVERRPYEQYF; cdr3_nt: TGCAGCGTTGAAAGGAGACCCTACGAGCAGTACTTC
j_call: TRBJ1-2; d_call: .; clone_size: few; v_call: TRBV19; cdr3_aa: CASRGTRWGYTF; cdr3_nt: TGTGCCAGTAGGGGGACCCGCTGGGGCTACACCTTC
j_call: TRBJ1-4; d_call: TRBD1; clone_size: few; v_call: TRBV5-1; cdr3_aa: CASSFDREGEKLFF; cdr3_nt: TGCGCCAGCAGCTTCGACAGGGAAGGTGAAAAACTGTTTTTT
j_call: TRBJ2-7; d_call: .; clone_size: .; v_call: TRBV19; cdr3_aa: CASTRTVNSYEQYF; cdr3_nt: TGTGCCAGTACCCGGACAGTCAACTCCTACGAGCAGTACTTC
j_call: TRBJ2-6; d_call: .; clone_size: .; v_call: TRBV9; cdr3_aa: CASSAYLSGANALTF; cdr3_nt: TGTGCCAGCAGCGCCTACTTATCTGGGGCCAACGCCCTGACTTTC
j_call: TRBJ1-5; d_call: .; clone_size: .; v_call: TRBV4-1; cdr3_aa: CASSQDLGNNQPQHF; cdr3_nt: TGCGCCAGCAGCCAAGACCTGGGGAACAATCAGCCCCAGCATTTT
j_call: TRBJ2-7; d_call: TRBD2; clone_size: .; v_call: TRBV18; cdr3_aa: CASSPGTSPVEQYF; cdr3_nt: TGTGCCAGCTCACCCGGGACTAGTCCCGTCGAGCAGTACTTC
j_call: TRBJ2-7; d_call: .; clone_size: many; v_call: TRBV27; cdr3_aa: CASSFWGTYEQYF; cdr3_nt: TGTGCCAGCAGCTTTTGGGGGACCTACGAGCAGTACTTC
j_call: TRBJ1-1; d_call: TRBD1; clone_size: .; v_call: TRBV5-6; cdr3_aa: CASSPAGQGIQAFF; cdr3_nt: TGTGCCAGCAGCCCCGCAGGACAGGGAATACAAGCTTTCTTT
j_call: TRBJ1-1; d_call: .; clone_size: .; v_call: TRBV20-1; cdr3_aa: CSASPHTTANTEAFF; cdr3_nt: TGCAGTGCTAGTCCCCACACGACAGCGAACACTGAAGCTTTCTTT
j_call: TRBJ1-6; d_call: .; clone_size: .; v_call: TRBV6-1; cdr3_aa: CASRSGHWTYNSPLHF; cdr3_nt: TGTGCCAGCAGGTCGGGACATTGGACGTATAATTCACCCCTCCACTTT
j_call: TRBJ1-1; d_call: .; clone_size: many; v_call: TRBV11-2; cdr3_aa: CASSRTGSGTEAFF; cdr3_nt: TGTGCCAGCAGCCGAACAGGGAGTGGTACTGAAGCTTTCTTT
j_call: TRBJ1-1; d_call: .; clone_size: .; v_call: TRBV4-1; cdr3_aa: CASSQDFGAFF; cdr3_nt: TGCGCCAGCAGCCAAGATTTCGGAGCTTTCTTT
j_call: TRBJ2-5; d_call: .; clone_size: many; v_call: TRBV28; cdr3_aa: CASSFGPGQETQYF; cdr3_nt: TGTGCCAGCAGTTTCGGGCCAGGTCAAGAGACCCAGTACTTC
j_call: TRBJ2-5; d_call: .; clone_size: .; v_call: TRBV6-1; cdr3_aa: CASSFLTSGQETQYF; cdr3_nt: TGTGCCAGCAGCTTCCTTACGTCGGGGCAAGAGACCCAGTACTTC
j_call: TRBJ1-1; d_call: .; clone_size: many; v_call: TRBV11-2; cdr3_aa: CASSLGPAAFF; cdr3_nt: TGTGCCAGCAGCTTAGGGCCAGCAGCTTTCTTT
j_call: TRBJ2-7; d_call: TRBD1; clone_size: many; v_call: TRBV12-3/TRBV12-4; cdr3_aa: CASKGQSSYEQYF; cdr3_nt: TGTGCCAGCAAGGGACAGTCCTCCTACGAGCAGTACTTC
j_call: TRBJ1-1; d_call: .; clone_size: .; v_call: TRBV5-1; cdr3_aa: CASSLAGRIEAFF; cdr3_nt: TGCGCCAGCAGCTTGGCCGGCCGAATTGAAGCTTTCTTT
j_call: TRBJ1-1; d_call: .; clone_size: .; v_call: TRBV6-2/TRBV6-3; cdr3_aa: CASRRGIQGGGTEAFF; cdr3_nt: TGTGCCAGCAGGAGGGGAATCCAGGGTGGCGGTACTGAAGCTTTCTTT
j_call: TRBJ2-5; d_call: TRBD1; clone_size: many; v_call: TRBV20-1; cdr3_aa: CSAGVTGEETQYF; cdr3_nt: TGCAGTGCTGGGGTGACAGGGGAAGAGACCCAGTACTTC